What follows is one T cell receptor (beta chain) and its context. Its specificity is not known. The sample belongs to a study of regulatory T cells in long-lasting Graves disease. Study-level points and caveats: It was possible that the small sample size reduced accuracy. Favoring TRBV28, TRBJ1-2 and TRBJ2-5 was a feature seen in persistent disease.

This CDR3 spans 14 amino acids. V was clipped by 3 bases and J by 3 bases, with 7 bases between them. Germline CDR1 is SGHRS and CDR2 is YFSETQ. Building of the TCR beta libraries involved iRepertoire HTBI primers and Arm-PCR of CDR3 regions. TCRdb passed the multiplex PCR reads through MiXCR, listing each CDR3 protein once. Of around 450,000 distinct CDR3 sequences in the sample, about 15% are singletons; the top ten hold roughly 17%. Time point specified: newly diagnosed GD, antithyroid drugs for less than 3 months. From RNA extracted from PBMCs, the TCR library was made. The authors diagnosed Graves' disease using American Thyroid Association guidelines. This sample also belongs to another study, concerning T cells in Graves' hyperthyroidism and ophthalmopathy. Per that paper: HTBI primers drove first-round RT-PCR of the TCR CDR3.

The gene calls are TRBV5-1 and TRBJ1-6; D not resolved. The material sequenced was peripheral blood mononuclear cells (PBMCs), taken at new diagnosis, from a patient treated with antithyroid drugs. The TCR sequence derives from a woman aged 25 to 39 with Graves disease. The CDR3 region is CASSSSIYNSPLHF. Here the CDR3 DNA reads TGCGCCAGCAGCTCCAGTATCTATAATTCACCCCTCCACTTT.